A selection of T cell receptor beta chains follows, all from one sample in a study of CD8 T cells in Susac syndrome. TCRdb ran MiXCR on the immunoSEQ multiplex PCR reads and lists one entry per CDR3 protein. The sample comprises about 130,000 distinct CDR3 sequences, approximately 95% of which are singletons, and around 0.3% rests with the top ten. Sequencing used CD8+ T cells from PBMCs. These receptors came from a human donor with multiple sclerosis. CDR3s include the opening cysteine and the closing phenylalanine or tryptophan. A D gene is named only where the DNA matches it firmly. Clone size appears in some rows only: once, few, many, or a class for an expanded clone.

j_gene | v_gene | len | d_gene | abundance | CDR3nt | CDR3aa
TRBJ2-3 | TRBV27 | 12 | . | . | TGTGCCAGCAGTCCTCCTGGGGATACGCAGTATTTT | CASSPPGDTQYF
TRBJ2-3 | TRBV28 | 15 | . | . | TGTGCCAGCAGAGCTGAACCTAGGGGCACAGATACGCAGTATTTT | CASRAEPRGTDTQYF
TRBJ2-5 | TRBV7-8 | 14 | . | . | TGTGCCAGCAGCCAGGGGTCTCCTCAAGAGACCCAGTACTTC | CASSQGSPQETQYF
TRBJ2-1 | TRBV19 | 13 | TRBD2 | . | TGTGCCAGTACTGGGACTAGCGGGAATGAGCAGTTCTTC | CASTGTSGNEQFF
TRBJ2-7 | TRBV11-2 | 13 | . | . | TGTGCCAGCAGAAAACGGCAAACCTACGAGCAGTACTTC | CASRKRQTYEQYF
TRBJ2-3 | TRBV4-1 | 17 | TRBD2 | . | TGCGCCAGCAGCCAGGCAAGACTAGCGGGAGGGCCAGATACGCAGTATTTT | CASSQARLAGGPDTQYF
TRBJ1-1 | TRBV18 | 15 | TRBD1 | . | TGTGCCAGCTCACCCTACGGAGGACAGGGTCCAGAAGCTTTCTTT | CASSPYGGQGPEAFF
TRBJ1-5 | TRBV30 | 14 | . | . | TGTGCCTGGAGTGTAATCGGGGGCAATCAGCCCCAGCATTTT | CAWSVIGGNQPQHF
TRBJ1-2 | TRBV9 | 14 | TRBD1 | . | TGTGCCAGCAGCGTTGACGGACAGGACTATGGCTACACCTTC | CASSVDGQDYGYTF
TRBJ2-5 | TRBV6-5 | 13 | . | few | TGTGCCAGCAGTTACGCCCCCCGGGAGACCCAGTACTTC | CASSYAPRETQYF
TRBJ2-1 | TRBV29-1 | 13 | TRBD2 | . | TGCAGCGTTGGGGCTAGCGGGAGTGATGAGCAGTTCTTC | CSVGASGSDEQFF
TRBJ2-3 | TRBV13 | 15 | TRBD1 | . | TGTGCCAGCAGCCAGGACAGGGGGTTTACAGATACGCAGTATTTT | CASSQDRGFTDTQYF
TRBJ1-1 | TRBV5-6 | 17 | TRBD1 | once | TGTGCCAGCAGCTTGGGGCCGGGACAGGTCGCTCTGAGGGGAGCTTTCTTT | CASSLGPGQVALRGAFF
TRBJ2-1 | TRBV12-5 | 14 | . | . | TGTGCTAGCGGGGACGGGAGCTCCTACAATGAGCAGTTCTTC | CASGDGSSYNEQFF
TRBJ1-1 | TRBV5-1 | 14 | . | . | TGCGCCAGCAGCTTGATGGGGGCTAGCGCTGAAGCTTTCTTT | CASSLMGASAEAFF
TRBJ2-2 | TRBV4-2 | 13 | . | . | TGTGCCAGCAGTCTACATTACACCGGGGAGCTGTTTTTT | CASSLHYTGELFF
TRBJ2-6 | TRBV4-1 | 15 | . | . | TGCGCCAGCAGCCAAGCCCTTTCTGGGGCCAACGTCCTGACTTTC | CASSQALSGANVLTF
TRBJ2-5 | TRBV7-9 | 17 | . | . | TGTGCCAGCAGCTTAACGGACAGTGCGAGTATCCAAGAGACCCAGTACTTC | CASSLTDSASIQETQYF
TRBJ2-4 | TRBV3-1 | 16 | TRBD1 | . | TGTGCCAGCAGCCAATCAGGGGGCCTGCCCAAAAACATTCAGTACTTC | CASSQSGGLPKNIQYF
TRBJ2-5 | TRBV5-8 | 15 | TRBD2 | . | TGTGCCAGCAGAACGGCTAGCGGGTTACAAGAGACCCAGTACTTC | CASRTASGLQETQYF
TRBJ2-3 | TRBV27 | 14 | . | . | TGTGCCAGCAGTTATTCCGGGCCCCGAGGTACGCAGTATTTT | CASSYSGPRGTQYF
TRBJ2-1 | TRBV7-6 | 15 | . | . | TGTGCCAGCAGCCGGGATTTGAGCTCCTACAATGAGCAGTTCTTC | CASSRDLSSYNEQFF
TRBJ1-1 | TRBV29-1 | 15 | TRBD1 | few | TGCAGCGTGAGGGCCCGGGGACAGGGGAACACTGAAGCTTTCTTT | CSVRARGQGNTEAFF
TRBJ2-1 | TRBV5-1 | 15 | TRBD2 | . | TGCGCCAGCACCCTTGGGACTAGCTCCTACAATGAGCAGTTCTTC | CASTLGTSSYNEQFF
TRBJ2-1 | TRBV9 | 15 | TRBD2 | once | TGTGCCAGCAGCTCGGCTAGCGGGAGTGGGAATGAGCAGTTCTTC | CASSSASGSGNEQFF
TRBJ2-1 | TRBV7-8 | 15 | TRBD2 | . | TGTGCCAGCAGCGAACGGGAGGGCCGGTACAATGAGCAGTTCTTC | CASSEREGRYNEQFF
TRBJ2-2 | TRBV27 | 18 | TRBD2 | . | TGTGCCAGCAGTCCCCGGTCACTAGCGGGGGAATCCGCCGGGGAGCTGTTTTTT | CASSPRSLAGESAGELFF
TRBJ2-7 | TRBV7-9 | 16 | TRBD1 | . | TGTGCCAGCAGCTTAGCGGGACAGGGGAGAGTCTACGAGCAGTACTTC | CASSLAGQGRVYEQYF
TRBJ2-3 | TRBV7-6 | 15 | . | . | TGTGCCAGCAGCTTAGGGGCAGGACGCACAGATACGCAGTATTTT | CASSLGAGRTDTQYF
TRBJ1-1 | TRBV29-1 | 13 | . | . | TGCAGCGTGGGGGGGGGCAGTAACACTGAAGCTTTCTTT | CSVGGGSNTEAFF
TRBJ1-4 | TRBV6-1 | 15 | . | . | TGTGCCAGCAGTGAAGCTGCTGGGATAGGGGAAAAACTGTTTTTT | CASSEAAGIGEKLFF
TRBJ1-2 | TRBV7-9 | 14 | . | . | TGTGCCAGCAGCTTATCCACAGGGAACTATGGCTACACCTTC | CASSLSTGNYGYTF
TRBJ2-4 | TRBV29-1 | 12 | . | . | TGCAGCGTTGTATCAGGGGAAAACATTCAGTACTTC | CSVVSGENIQYF
TRBJ2-1 | TRBV4-1 | 18 | . | . | TGCGCCAGCAGCCAAGATCGTCGGTCGTGGGGCGGCCGAGGGGAGCAGTTCTTC | CASSQDRRSWGGRGEQFF
TRBJ2-1 | TRBV5-6 | 15 | . | . | TGTGCCAGCACCAGCGAGGGGGGGGCAACATATGAGCAGTTCTTC | CASTSEGGATYEQFF
TRBJ1-1 | TRBV11-2 | 15 | . | . | TGTGCCAGCAGCTTAACCCCGAGGACAAACACTGAAGCTTTCTTT | CASSLTPRTNTEAFF
TRBJ2-7 | TRBV7-9 | 14 | . | . | TGTGCCAGCAGCTTATCCCCGAGCTCCTACGAGCAGTACTTC | CASSLSPSSYEQYF
TRBJ2-2 | TRBV4-1 | 13 | . | . | TGCGCCAGCAGCCACGCAGGGGCCGGGGAGCTGTTTTTT | CASSHAGAGELFF
TRBJ2-1 | TRBV7-9 | 11 | . | few | TGTGCCAGCCACGGACGGGATGAGCAGTTCTTC | CASHGRDEQFF
TRBJ1-5 | TRBV6-2/TRBV6-3 | 15 | TRBD1 | . | TGTGCCAGCACTGGACAGGGCTTTTTGGATCAGCCCCAGCATTTT | CASTGQGFLDQPQHF
TRBJ2-7 | TRBV4-1 | 14 | . | . | TGCGCCAGCAGCCCCCAGGGTAGTTCCTACGAGCAGTACTTC | CASSPQGSSYEQYF
TRBJ2-5 | TRBV1 | 15 | . | . | TGCACCAGCAGCCAGGGTCGGGGCCGGATTGAGACCCAGTACTTC | CTSSQGRGRIETQYF
TRBJ2-2 | TRBV27 | 16 | TRBD1 | . | TGTGCCAGCAGAACTTCTGGACAGGGGAACACCGGGGAGCTGTTTTTT | CASRTSGQGNTGELFF
TRBJ1-5 | TRBV30 | 13 | . | . | TGTGCCTGGAGTGAATTGGGCCAGCAGCCCCAGCATTTT | CAWSELGQQPQHF
TRBJ2-5 | TRBV24-1 | 16 | . | . | TGTGCCACCAGTGATCCCGCAGGGGCGCTGGAAGAGACCCAGTACTTC | CATSDPAGALEETQYF
TRBJ2-2 | TRBV9 | 14 | . | . | TGTGCCAGCAGGGATACCATGAACACCGGGGAGCTGTTTTTT | CASRDTMNTGELFF
TRBJ2-5 | TRBV20-1 | 17 | TRBD2 | . | TGCAGTGCCCCCGGACTAGCGGGAGGGCCCCGGCGGGAGACCCAGTACTTC | CSAPGLAGGPRRETQYF
TRBJ2-1 | TRBV13 | 16 | TRBD2 | . | TGTGCCAGCAGCCCCCCTAGCGGGGGGTCCTACAATGAGCAGTTCTTC | CASSPPSGGSYNEQFF
TRBJ2-1 | TRBV7-2 | 17 | . | . | TGTGCCAGCAGCAGCACGACAATAGGACGGCTCTACAATGAGCAGTTCTTC | CASSSTTIGRLYNEQFF
TRBJ2-1 | TRBV7-2 | 14 | TRBD2 | few | TGTGCCAGCGGGGGGGGAGGGTCCTACAATGAGCAGTTCTTC | CASGGGGSYNEQFF
TRBJ2-5 | TRBV3-1 | 13 | . | . | TGTGCCAGCAGCCAAGACCCAAAAGAGACCCAGTACTTC | CASSQDPKETQYF
TRBJ2-3 | TRBV9 | 14 | . | . | TGTGCCAGCGGGCCCGCAGGATCCACAGATACGCAGTATTTT | CASGPAGSTDTQYF
TRBJ2-6 | TRBV7-9 | 18 | TRBD1 | . | TGTGCCAGCAGCCTCTCACGGGACAGGGAACCTGGGGCCAACGTCCTGACTTTC | CASSLSRDREPGANVLTF
TRBJ2-1 | TRBV23-1 | 12 | . | . | TGCGCCAGCAGTATAACAGGGAATGAGCAGTTCTTC | CASSITGNEQFF
TRBJ1-6 | TRBV3-1 | 14 | . | once | TGTGCCAGCAGAGCCGAGAGGGAAAATTCACCCCTCCACTTT | CASRAERENSPLHF
TRBJ1-1 | TRBV5-6 | 15 | . | . | TGTGCCAGCAGCACCATTGGGGGGGGTCACACTGAAGCTTTCTTT | CASSTIGGGHTEAFF
TRBJ1-1 | TRBV4-1 | 15 | . | . | TGCGCCAGCAGCCAAGAGTGGTTGAGGAACACTGAAGCTTTCTTT | CASSQEWLRNTEAFF
TRBJ1-2 | TRBV7-9 | 13 | . | . | TGTGCCAGCAGTTTGGGGGGGAACTATGGCTACACCTTC | CASSLGGNYGYTF
TRBJ2-1 | TRBV13 | 14 | . | . | TGTGCCAGCAGTCCGAGGGGGAACTACAATGAGCAGTTCTTC | CASSPRGNYNEQFF